One and the same sample provided the 4 T cell receptor beta chains below, sequenced in a study of T cells in Graves' hyperthyroidism and ophthalmopathy. Amplification yielded TCR beta CDR3 regions, with RNA transcripts as the source. The HTBI set primed first-round TCR CDR3 RT-PCR. TCRdb reprocessed the multiplex PCR reads with MiXCR, giving one entry per CDR3 protein. The sample records hundreds of thousands of distinct CDR3 sequences, 15% to 18% being singletons. Sequenced: blood. The receptors were sampled from a woman between 18 and 29 years old with Graves' hyperthyroidism.

This clonotype was recorded at least ten times. The rearrangement joins TRBV6-5 to TRBJ1-1; unclear D gene. This CDR3 region has 15 residues. Germline V gene data show CDR1 as MNHEY and CDR2 as SVGAGI. The V gene lost 0 bases and the J gene lost 1 base, with 9 bases spanning the gap. The CDR3 DNA sequence: TGTGCCAGCAGTTACTCGGCAGGACCGAACACTGAAGCTTTCTTT. This sequence encodes CASSYSAGPNTEAFF.

This clonotype has ten or more counts. The chain carries TRBV7-9 and TRBJ2-7, with D possibly matching TRBD2 (6 bases). The CDR3 length is 16 residues. The V end was cut by 5 bases, the J end by 5 bases, with 22 bases between. Germline loops: CDR1 SEHNR, CDR2 FQNEAQ (reference sequence). The CDR3 region is CASSPPEGLKRDEQYF. CDR3 bases: TGTGCCAGCAGCCCACCGGAGGGACTGAAACGGGACGAGCAGTACTTC. The whole variable domain, filled in from reference TRBV7-9 and TRBJ2-7, reads DTGVSQNPRHKITKRGQNVTFRCDPISEHNRLYWYRQTLGQGPEFLTYFQNEAQLEKSRLLSDRFSAERPKGSFSTLEIQRTEQGDSAMYLCASSPPEGLKRDEQYFGPGTRLTVT.

Many counts were recorded for this clonotype. This sequence joins TRBV30 and TRBJ1-1; 8 nucleotides align to TRBD1. V gave up 5 bases and J gave up 1 base; unmatched junction bases: 6. The germline V gene has CDR1 GTSNPN and CDR2 SVGIG (reference sequence). The CDR3 is 14 residues long. CDR3 amino acids: CAWDRGWGNTEAFF. The CDR3 DNA reads as TGTGCCTGGGACAGGGGCTGGGGGAACACTGAAGCTTTCTTT. Filled out from reference TRBV30 and TRBJ1-1, the complete variable domain reads SQTIHQWPATLVQPVGSPLSLECTVEGTSNPNLYWYRQAAGRGLQLLFYSVGIGQISSEVPQNLSASRPQDRQFILSSKKLLLSDSGFYLCAWDRGWGNTEAFFGQGTRLTVV.

The V and J genes are TRBV7-3 and TRBJ2-3; 12 nucleotides agree with TRBD2. The V segment lost 0 bases and the J segment 4 bases; nucleotides outside the gene matches: 5. In germline, CDR1 is SGHTA, CDR2 FQGTGA. This CDR3 region has 17 residues. CDR3 coding DNA: TGTGCCAGCAGCTTAACGCTGACTAGCGGGAGCGCAGATACGCAGTATTTT. It specifies CASSLTLTSGSADTQYF.